This TCR beta chain was identified during a study of T cell repertoires in cytomegalovirus infection. Broader study findings: It was HLA-C-restricted CMV-specific TCR beta clonotypes that dominated the response ex vivo.

In the case of this clonotype: Its specificity is not known. Germline and junction disagree at one end, which may indicate a read error.

TCRdb reprocessed the reads via MiXCR and lists one record per CDR3 protein. This table has about a million distinct CDR3 sequences, around 32% appearing once. Germline-derived CDR1 and CDR2 are MNHEY and SMNVEV (reference sequence). This CDR3 contains 13 residues. The TCR originated in a human donor in good health (CMV status not recorded). Some clones in this sample may be carry-over from other donors' samples. Source: cultured CD8+ T cells from PBMCs, taken from culture after CMV antigen stimulation. This rearrangement joins TRBV27 to TRBJ2-5, with 7 positions matching TRBD2. The CDR3 DNA follows: TGTACCAGCAATCTTCGGGGGGAAGAGACCCAGTACTTC. Its translation: CTSNLRGEETQYF.